This T cell receptor beta chain is from a study of blood T cell repertoires in COVID-19. Study at large: From the United States, Italy and Spain came samples of acute and convalescent COVID-19. PBMCs, B-cell-depleted T cells, or T cells provided the cDNA or gDNA that made up the material.

The CDR3 is 13 residues long. CDR1 is SEHNR and CDR2 is FQNEAQ in the germline V gene (reference sequence). Trimming took off 5 bases at V and 6 bases at J, with 13 bases between the two ends. Original data processing: Nucleated cell counts were estimated from reference gene primer amplification. Libraries were prepared by immunoSEQ multiplex PCR; TCRdb keeps only in-frame clonotypes and omits some of them. The DNA gave D and trimming, while V, J and clone size come from that table. Of approximately 230,000 clones listed, just over 85% are singletons. This sequence originates from a man older than 75 with acute or convalescent COVID-19. V is TRBV7-9 and J is TRBJ1-1; no clear D. Sample: peripheral blood. The CDR3 region is CASSPGGSAEAFF. The CDR3 nucleotides read TGTGCCAGCAGCCCCGGAGGGTCGGCTGAAGCTTTCTTT.